This entry is about one T cell receptor (beta chain). Its target is not known. Extracted RNA was reverse transcribed, and the resulting cDNA served as sequencing template. Produced via immunoSEQ multiplex PCR; TCRdb's table is partial and in-frame only. The repertoire has around 170,000 clones, approximately 50% of them found once; the top ten carry roughly a tenth. The CDR3 totals 15 residues. With 5 bases removed from V and 4 bases from J, the gap between germline ends came to 14 bases. Germline V CDR1 and CDR2: MNHEY, SMNVEV (reference sequence). The sample's treatment: oral pan-JAK inhibitor, 5-10 mg twice daily. The data originate from a study of CD8+ T cells in alopecia areata. Overall study findings and caveats: Resident alphabeta T cells of normal skin are also sequenced in scalp samples. Only one nonresponder was present, which leaves the link between baseline CD8+ expansion and response uncertain.

The TCR originated in a human donor with alopecia areata. The chain uses TRBV27 and TRBJ2-2; tentatively, D is TRBD1 (5 bases). The material sequenced was CD8+ T cells sorted from blood, taken at roughly week 52, from a patient treated with tofacitinib. For the CDR3, the DNA is TGTGCCAGCAGTAGCAGACAGAGACCCACCGGGGAGCTGTTTTTT. This codes for CASSSRQRPTGELFF.